This T cell receptor beta chain originates from a study of PD-1 blockade in classical Hodgkin lymphoma. Study outcomes and limitations: A reduction in baseline TCR diversity was reportedly seen in newly diagnosed patients relative to healthy donors. By C4D1 there was a significant rise in CD4+ TCR diversity but not in CD8+ TCR diversity.

CDR3 size: 15 residues. V was trimmed by 1 base and J by 7 bases, leaving 16 bases between them. CDR1 LGHNA and CDR2 YNFKEQ come from the germline V gene. In its sample, this clone was seen a few times. Its antigen remains unidentified. All trial patients relapsed after autologous stem cell transplantation. Negative selection with magnetic separation was used to purify CD4+ T cells from thawed PBMCs. Profiling relied on immunoSEQ multiplex PCR, and the TCRdb table lists in-frame clones only, not all of them. The sample records around 25,000 clones, around 84% being singletons. This TCR derives from a human donor with classical Hodgkin lymphoma. V and J are TRBV4-2 and TRBJ1-1, with D unresolved. Specimen: CD4+ T cells from blood, collected at baseline. This CDR3 is CASSQAAFNSYEAFF. As DNA, the CDR3 is TGTGCCAGCAGCCAAGCTGCTTTCAATTCCTATGAAGCTTTCTTT.